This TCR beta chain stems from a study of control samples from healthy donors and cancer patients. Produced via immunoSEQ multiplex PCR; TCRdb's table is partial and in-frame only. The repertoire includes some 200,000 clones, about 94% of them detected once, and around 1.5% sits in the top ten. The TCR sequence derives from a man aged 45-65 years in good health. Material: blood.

For the CDR3, the DNA is TGTGCCAGCAAAGGAGGGACAGGGGTCTTCAATGAGCAGTTCTTC. Translated, it gives CASKGGTGVFNEQFF. This chain links TRBV2 with TRBJ2-1; TRBD1 aligns across 10 bases. V dropped 7 bases and J dropped 6; count of bases not matched to a gene: 9. Germline loops: CDR1 SNHLY, CDR2 FYNNEI. The CDR3 has 15 residues.